Following are 3 T cell receptor beta chains from one sample sequenced in a study of shared clonotypes between healthy human individuals. Clones were read by immunoSEQ multiplex PCR, and TCRdb kept only the in-frame ones, dropping some. The table records hundreds of thousands of clones, 90% to 97% of them present only once. Only CD45RO-negative cells positively selected for CCR7 counted as naive CD8 cells, so terminally differentiated effector memory CD45RA+ cells were excluded. Sequencing used naive CD8+ T cells sorted from blood. The receptors were gathered from a man under 40 in good health.

This clone was found once. This chain connects TRBV6-6 to TRBJ1-1; tentative D call: TRBD1 (6 bases). CDR3 length: 15 residues. V shed 6 bases and J shed 3 bases, with 17 bases lying between them. The V gene's germline CDR1 is MNHNY and CDR2 SVGAGI (reference sequence). CDR3 sequence (DNA): TGTGCCAGCAGCCCGACCCCAGGGGAGGACACTGAAGCTTTCTTT. It yields the protein CASSPTPGEDTEAFF.

The chain employs TRBV4-3 and TRBJ2-1, with 10 bases lining up with TRBD2. CDR1 is LGHNA, CDR2 YSLEER, per germline. This CDR3 region has 15 residues. Germline trimming cut 5 bases from V and 4 bases from J; bases unmatched to any gene: 5. CDR3 bases: TGCGCCAGCAGCACAACTAGCGGGGTATACAATGAGCAGTTCTTC. This encodes CASSTTSGVYNEQFF.

The chain recombines TRBV11-2 with TRBJ2-1; D may match TRBD1 or TRBD2 (5 bases each). Trimming took off 4 bases at V and 2 bases at J, with 12 bases between the two ends. The germline V gene encodes CDR1 SGHAT and CDR2 FQNNGV. The CDR3 has 15 amino acids. The chain's CDR3 is CASSSGPGPYNEQFF. CDR3 DNA sequence: TGTGCCAGCAGCTCAGGGCCGGGGCCCTACAATGAGCAGTTCTTC.